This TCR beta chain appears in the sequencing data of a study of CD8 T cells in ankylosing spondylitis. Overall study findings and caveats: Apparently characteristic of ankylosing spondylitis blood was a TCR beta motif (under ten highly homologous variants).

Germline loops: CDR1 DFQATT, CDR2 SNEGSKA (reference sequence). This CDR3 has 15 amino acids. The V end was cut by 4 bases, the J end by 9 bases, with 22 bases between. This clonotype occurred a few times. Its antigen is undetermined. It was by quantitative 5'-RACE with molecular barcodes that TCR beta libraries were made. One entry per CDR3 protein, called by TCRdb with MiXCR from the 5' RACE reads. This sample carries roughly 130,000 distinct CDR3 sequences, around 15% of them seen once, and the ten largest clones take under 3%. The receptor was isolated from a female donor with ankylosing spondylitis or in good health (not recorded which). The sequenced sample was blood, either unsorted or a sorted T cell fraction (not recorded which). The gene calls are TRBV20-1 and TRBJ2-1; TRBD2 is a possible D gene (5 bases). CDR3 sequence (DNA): TGCAGTGCTATCATTAGGACTGGAGGTTCCGGTGAGCAGTTCTTC. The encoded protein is CSAIIRTGGSGEQFF.